This passage covers 3 T cell receptor beta chains from one sample sequenced in a study of blood T cell repertoires in COVID-19. Clones were sequenced by immunoSEQ multiplex PCR, and TCRdb holds only the in-frame ones, with some missing. This sample has 310,000 or so clones, with 87% found just once. The sample was PBMCs or T cells enriched from blood (not recorded which). The source of these receptors is a woman in her 30s who had recovered from COVID-19.

This chain connects TRBV27 to TRBJ1-2; a weak D match, TRBD1 (5 bases). This CDR3 spans 14 amino acids. V lost 2 bases and J 2 bases, leaving 9 bases between the germline ends. Looked up from germline, CDR1 is MNHEY and CDR2 is SMNVEV (reference sequence). The CDR3 nucleotides are TGTGCCAGCAGTTTAGAAGGACAAAACTATGGCTACACCTTC. As protein: CASSLEGQNYGYTF.

The J gene is TRBJ1-5, the V gene TRBV18; perhaps TRBD1 as D (5 bases). The CDR3 has 13 amino acids. V was clipped by 4 bases and J by 8 bases, with 12 bases between them. Germline values: CDR1 KGHSH, CDR2 LQKENI. CDR3 coding DNA: TGTGCCAGCTCACTTACCTTACAGGAGCCCCAGCATTTT. This gives the protein CASSLTLQEPQHF.

Concerning this clone itself: The junction shows a germline mismatch at one end, possibly a read error. This chain uses TRBV30 with TRBJ1-1; the D gene is possibly TRBD1 (5 bases). Per germline, CDR1 GTSNPN and CDR2 SVGIG (reference sequence). This CDR3 spans 10 amino acids. Here the CDR3 reads CAWSRRQLYF. DNA of the CDR3: TGTGCCTGGAGTCGAAGACAGCTTTATTTT.